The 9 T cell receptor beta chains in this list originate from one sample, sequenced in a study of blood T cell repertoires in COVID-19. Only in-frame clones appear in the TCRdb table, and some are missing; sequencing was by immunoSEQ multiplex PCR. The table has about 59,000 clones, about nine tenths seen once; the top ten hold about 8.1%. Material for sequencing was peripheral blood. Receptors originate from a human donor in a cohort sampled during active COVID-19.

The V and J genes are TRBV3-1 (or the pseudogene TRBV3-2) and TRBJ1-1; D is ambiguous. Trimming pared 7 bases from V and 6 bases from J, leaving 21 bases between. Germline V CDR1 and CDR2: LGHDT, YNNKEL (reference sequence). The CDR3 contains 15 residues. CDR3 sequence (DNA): TGTGCCAGCACCCCCCAAACAGTGGTAGGCGCTGAAGCTTTCTTT. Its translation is CASTPQTVVGAEAFF.

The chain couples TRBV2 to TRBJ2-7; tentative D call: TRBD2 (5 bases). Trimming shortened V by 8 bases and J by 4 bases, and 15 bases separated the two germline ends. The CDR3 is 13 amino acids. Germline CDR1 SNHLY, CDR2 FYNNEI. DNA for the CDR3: TGTGCCAGCCGAGAGGGCTTTATTTACGAGCAGTACTTC. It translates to CASREGFIYEQYF.

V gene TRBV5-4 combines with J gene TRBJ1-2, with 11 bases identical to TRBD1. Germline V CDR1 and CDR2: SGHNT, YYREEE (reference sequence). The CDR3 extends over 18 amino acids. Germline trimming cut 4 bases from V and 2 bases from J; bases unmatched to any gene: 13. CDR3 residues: CASSIGRDRGKLNYGYTF. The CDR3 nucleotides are TGTGCCAGCAGCATCGGACGGGACAGGGGGAAACTGAACTATGGCTACACCTTC.

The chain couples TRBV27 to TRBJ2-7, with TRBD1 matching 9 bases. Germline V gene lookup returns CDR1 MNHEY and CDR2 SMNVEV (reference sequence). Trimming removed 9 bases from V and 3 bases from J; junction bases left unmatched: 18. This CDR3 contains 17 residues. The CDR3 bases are TGTGCCAGTGCTCTTCTACCGCCGGGACAGGGCGACTACGAGCAGTACTTC. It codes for CASALLPPGQGDYEQYF.

CDR3: CASSLRGANSYNEQFF. DNA of the CDR3: TGTGCCAGCAGCTTACGGGGGGCCAACTCCTACAATGAGCAGTTCTTC. The V call is TRBV11-2, the J call TRBJ2-1; a possible D gene is TRBD2 (7 bases). The CDR3 is 16 amino acids. Trimming took off 2 bases at V and 0 bases at J, with 11 bases between the two ends. CDR1 and CDR2 (germline): SGHAT, FQNNGV.

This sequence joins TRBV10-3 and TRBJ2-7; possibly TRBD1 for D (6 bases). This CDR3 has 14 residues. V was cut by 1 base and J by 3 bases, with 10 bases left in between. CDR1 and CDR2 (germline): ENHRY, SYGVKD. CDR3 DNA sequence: TGTGCCATCAGTGAGTTAAAGGGGGTCTACGAGCAGTACTTC. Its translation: CAISELKGVYEQYF.

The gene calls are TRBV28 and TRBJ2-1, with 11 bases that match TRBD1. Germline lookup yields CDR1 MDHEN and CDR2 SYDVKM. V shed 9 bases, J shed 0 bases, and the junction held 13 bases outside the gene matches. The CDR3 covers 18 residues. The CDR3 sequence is CARKGAGQGVSSYNEQFF. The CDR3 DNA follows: TGTGCCAGAAAGGGGGCGGGACAGGGGGTGAGCTCCTACAATGAGCAGTTCTTC.

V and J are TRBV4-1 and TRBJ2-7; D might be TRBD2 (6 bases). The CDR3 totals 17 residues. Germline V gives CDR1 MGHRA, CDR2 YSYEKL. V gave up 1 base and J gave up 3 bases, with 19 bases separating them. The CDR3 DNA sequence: TGCGCCAGCAGCCAAGCCCGAGGCGGGATCTCAATCTACGAGCAGTACTTC. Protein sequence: CASSQARGGISIYEQYF.

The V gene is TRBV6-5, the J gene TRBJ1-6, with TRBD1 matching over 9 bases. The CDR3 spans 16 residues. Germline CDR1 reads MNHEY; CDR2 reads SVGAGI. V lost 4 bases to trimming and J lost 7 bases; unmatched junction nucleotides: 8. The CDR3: CASSFLGQGRNSPLHF. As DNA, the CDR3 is TGTGCCAGCAGTTTCCTAGGACAGGGGAGGAATTCACCCCTCCACTTT.